This TCR beta chain derives from a study of CD8 T cells in Susac syndrome. Random hexamers were used to reverse transcribe 0.5 to 1 ug of RNA. Multiplex immunoSEQ PCR targeted 54 Vbeta and 13 Jbeta TCR beta segments. From the immunoSEQ multiplex PCR reads, TCRdb called clonotypes with MiXCR, one entry per CDR3 protein. The data contain about 300,000 distinct CDR3 sequences, roughly 85% of them singletons. CDR1 MNHEY and CDR2 SVGEGT come from the germline V gene. The CDR3 contains 14 residues. V lost 5 bases, J lost 2 bases, and 12 bases lay in between. This clonotype was sampled from a human donor with multiple sclerosis. The chain couples TRBV6-2 or TRBV6-3 to TRBJ2-5, with D perhaps TRBD1 (5 bases). The specimen was CD8+ T cells from PBMCs. The CDR3 region has the DNA TGTGCCAGCAGTCTCGACAGAATTCAAGAGACCCAGTACTTC. Protein: CASSLDRIQETQYF.